A single sample is the source of the 7 T cell receptor beta chains below, sequenced in a study of blood T cell repertoires in COVID-19. Clones were sequenced by immunoSEQ multiplex PCR, and TCRdb holds only the in-frame ones, with some missing. The profile shows roughly 250,000 clones, about four fifths of them singletons. The sequencing input was peripheral blood. The receptors were sampled from a woman at least 80 years old with acute or convalescent COVID-19.

This chain uses TRBV6-4 with TRBJ2-7; 7 bases are a match to TRBD1. The junction had 10 bases not matched to a gene; V was cut back by 5 bases and J by 0 bases. This CDR3 spans 16 amino acids. Germline values: CDR1 MRHNA, CDR2 SNTAGT. The CDR3 sequence is CASSKRQGSRSYEQYF. Written as DNA, the CDR3 is TGTGCCAGCAGTAAACGACAGGGCTCTCGCTCCTACGAGCAGTACTTC.

The chain carries TRBV13 and TRBJ1-6, with 12 bases fitting TRBD1. V was pared by 4 bases and J by 11 bases, with 15 bases of the junction left unmatched. The length of the CDR3 is 18 residues. Germline V gene data show CDR1 as PRHDT and CDR2 as FYEKMQ (reference sequence). The chain's CDR3 is CASSSRPGQGARGTPLHF. The DNA of the CDR3 is TGTGCCAGCAGCTCGAGGCCGGGACAGGGGGCACGAGGGACACCCCTCCACTTT. Full variable domain (outside the CDR3, taken from reference TRBV13 and TRBJ1-6): AAGVIQSPRHLIKEKRETATLKCYPIPRHDTVYWYQQGPGQDPQFLISFYEKMQSDKGSIPDRFSAQQFSDYHSELNMSSLELGDSALYFCASSSRPGQGARGTPLHFGNGTRLTVT.

This rearrangement joins TRBV2 to TRBJ1-5; 8 positions agree with TRBD1. Losses at the gene ends were 5 bases for V and 7 bases for J; bases not matched to a gene: 16. The CDR3 has 17 amino acids. Germline V gene lookup returns CDR1 SNHLY and CDR2 FYNNEI. The CDR3 sequence: CASSTRTGTPNGQPQHF. CDR3 nucleotide sequence: TGTGCCAGCAGTACGCGGACAGGGACACCGAATGGGCAGCCCCAGCATTTT. The full variable domain, completed using reference TRBV2 and TRBJ1-5, is EPEVTQTPSHQVTQMGQEVILRCVPISNHLYFYWYRQILGQKVEFLVSFYNNEISEKSEIFDDQFSVERPDGSNFTLKIRSTKLEDSAMYFCASSTRTGTPNGQPQHFGDGTRLSIL.

The rearrangement joins TRBV19 to TRBJ2-1; a possible D gene is TRBD2 (6 bases). The germline CDR1 and CDR2 sequences are LNHDA and SQIVND (reference sequence). The CDR3 length is 15 residues. The ends were cut back, 6 bases at V and 4 bases at J, with 16 bases in the middle. DNA for the CDR3: TGTGCCAGTAGAAAGGAGGGCACAGATTACAATGAGCAGTTCTTC. This encodes CASRKEGTDYNEQFF.

This clone was seen a single time. The rearrangement links TRBV28 to TRBJ1-6; D call uncertain. Trimming cost V 10 bases and J 10 bases, with 17 bases left between them. Looked up from germline, CDR1 is MDHEN and CDR2 is SYDVKM. This CDR3 spans 13 amino acids. CDR3 in DNA: TGTGCCACTCGATGGCAACCGGGGTCACCCCTCCACTTT. Its translation: CATRWQPGSPLHF.

The chain employs TRBV6-6 and TRBJ2-7, with 9 bases lining up with TRBD1. V shed 6 bases and J 5 bases; nucleotides not matched to a gene: 5. This CDR3 spans 13 amino acids. The germline V gene has CDR1 MNHNY and CDR2 SVGAGI (reference sequence). This CDR3 is CASRGDRVDEQYF. The CDR3 DNA follows: TGTGCCAGCAGAGGGGACAGGGTCGACGAGCAGTACTTC.

The rearrangement uses TRBV27 and TRBJ2-2; the match to TRBD2 covers 13 bases. The CDR3 has 17 residues. Losses at the gene ends were 5 bases for V and 2 bases for J; bases not matched to a gene: 5. Germline V lookup: CDR1 MNHEY, CDR2 SMNVEV (reference sequence). This CDR3 reads CASSRLAGGTNTGELFF. The CDR3 coding sequence is TGTGCCAGCAGTAGACTAGCGGGGGGCACAAACACCGGGGAGCTGTTTTTT.